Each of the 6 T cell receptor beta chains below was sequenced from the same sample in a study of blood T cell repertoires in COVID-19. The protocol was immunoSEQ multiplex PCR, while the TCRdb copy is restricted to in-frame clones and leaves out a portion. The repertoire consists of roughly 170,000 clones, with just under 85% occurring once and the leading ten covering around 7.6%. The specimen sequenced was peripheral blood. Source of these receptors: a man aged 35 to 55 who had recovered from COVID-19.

The CDR3 DNA reads TGTGCCAGCAGCGCACTAGCGGACAGGGGTTCCTACGAGCAGTACTTC. Protein product: CASSALADRGSYEQYF. This chain connects TRBV7-2 to TRBJ2-7; possibly TRBD1 for D (9 bases). V lost 5 bases to trimming and J lost 1 base, with 18 bases between them. Germline CDR1 SGHTA, CDR2 FQGNSA. The CDR3 loop spans 16 amino acids.

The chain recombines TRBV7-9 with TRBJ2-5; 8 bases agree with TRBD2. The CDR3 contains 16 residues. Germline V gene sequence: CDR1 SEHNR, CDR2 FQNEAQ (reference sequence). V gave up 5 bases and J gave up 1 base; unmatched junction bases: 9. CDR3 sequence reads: CASSPDGGGFQETQYF. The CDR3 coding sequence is TGTGCCAGCAGCCCTGACGGGGGGGGATTCCAAGAGACCCAGTACTTC.

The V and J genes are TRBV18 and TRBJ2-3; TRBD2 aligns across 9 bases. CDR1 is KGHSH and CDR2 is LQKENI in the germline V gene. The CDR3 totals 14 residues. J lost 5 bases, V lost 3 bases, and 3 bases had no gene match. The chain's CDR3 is CASSPGLAKDTQYF. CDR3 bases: TGTGCCAGCTCACCGGGACTAGCAAAAGATACGCAGTATTTT.

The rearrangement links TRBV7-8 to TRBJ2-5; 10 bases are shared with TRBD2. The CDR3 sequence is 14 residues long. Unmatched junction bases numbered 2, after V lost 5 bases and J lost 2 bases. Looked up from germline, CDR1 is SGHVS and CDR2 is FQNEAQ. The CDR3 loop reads CASSLSGGQETQYF. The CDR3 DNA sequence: TGTGCCAGCAGCCTTAGCGGGGGGCAAGAGACCCAGTACTTC.

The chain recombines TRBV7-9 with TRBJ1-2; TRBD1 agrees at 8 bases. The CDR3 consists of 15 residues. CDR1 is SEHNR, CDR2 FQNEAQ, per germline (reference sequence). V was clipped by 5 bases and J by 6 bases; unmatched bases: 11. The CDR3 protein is CASSETGAQGDGYTF. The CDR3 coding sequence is TGTGCCAGCAGCGAGACAGGGGCCCAGGGGGATGGCTACACCTTC.

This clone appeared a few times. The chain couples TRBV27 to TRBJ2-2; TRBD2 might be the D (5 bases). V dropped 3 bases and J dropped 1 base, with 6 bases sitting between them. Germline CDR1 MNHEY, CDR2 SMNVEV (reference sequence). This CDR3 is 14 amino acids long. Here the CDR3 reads CASSFEGNTGELFF. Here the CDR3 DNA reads TGTGCCAGCAGTTTCGAGGGGAACACCGGGGAGCTGTTTTTT.